What follows are 18 T cell receptor beta chains derived from one specimen sequenced in a study of T cell changes during pregnancy in multiple sclerosis. This table comes from immunoSEQ multiplex PCR, and its TCRdb copy is limited to in-frame clones, with some not included. The top ten clones hold 0.65% to 0.75% of a sample with under 95,000 clones, around 95% of them seen once. The specimen was peripheral blood, collected in the second trimester of pregnancy. The receptors were gathered from a female donor in good health, enrolled as a control in a pregnancy study.

The gene calls are TRBV7-3 and TRBJ2-3; 10 nucleotides align to TRBD2. This CDR3 comprises 16 residues. V gave up 1 base and J gave up 8 bases; unmatched junction bases: 9. The germline gives CDR1 SGHTA, CDR2 FQGTGA. The CDR3 region is CASSLKFEAGGVTQYF. The CDR3 DNA is TGTGCCAGCAGCTTAAAGTTTGAAGCGGGGGGGGTTACGCAGTATTTT.

The chain links TRBV7-2 to TRBJ1-5, with 9 bases fitting TRBD1. Germline V gives CDR1 SGHTA, CDR2 FQGNSA. The CDR3 extends over 18 amino acids. J was trimmed by 0 bases and V by 5 bases; bases with no gene match: 11. CDR3 in amino acids: CASSPTGQGHYSNQPQHF. The CDR3 nucleotides read TGTGCCAGCAGCCCAACCGGACAGGGGCATTATAGCAATCAGCCCCAGCATTTT.

This sequence joins TRBV11-2 and TRBJ2-7; no firm D call. The CDR3 is made up of 13 amino acids. CDR1 and CDR2 (germline): SGHAT, FQNNGV. The ends were cut back, 2 bases at V and 2 bases at J, with 7 bases in the middle. CDR3 amino acids: CASSLPRPYEQYF. The CDR3 DNA sequence: TGTGCCAGCAGCTTACCCAGGCCCTACGAGCAGTACTTC. The variable domain in full, completed from reference TRBV11-2 and TRBJ2-7, reads EAGVAQSPRYKIIEKRQSVAFWCNPISGHATLYWYQQILGQGPKLLIQFQNNGVVDDSQLPKDRFSAERLKGVDSTLKIQPAKLEDSAVYLCASSLPRPYEQYFGPGTRLTVT.

This chain links TRBV19 with TRBJ1-2; the D is unclear. The V end was cut by 3 bases, the J end by 0 bases, with 17 bases between. This CDR3 region has 17 residues. The germline V gene has CDR1 LNHDA and CDR2 SQIVND (reference sequence). Here the CDR3 DNA reads TGTGCCAGTAGTATCGGCGGTTACTTCGTAGCTAACTATGGCTACACCTTC. Amino acid sequence: CASSIGGYFVANYGYTF.

The genes are TRBV4-3 and TRBJ1-3; no definite D call. There are 15 residues in the CDR3. Per the germline V gene, CDR1 is LGHNA and CDR2 is YSLEER. Deletions cut 0 bases from V and 0 bases from J, with 6 bases between. The CDR3 loop reads CASSQEQASGNTIYF. The CDR3 nucleotides read TGCGCCAGCAGCCAAGAGCAAGCCTCTGGAAACACCATATATTTT.

This clone was recorded once. V and J are TRBV5-6 and TRBJ1-4, with D unclear. V was clipped by 7 bases and J by 1 base, with 8 bases between them. In germline, CDR1 is SGHDT, CDR2 YYEEEE. The CDR3 has 13 amino acids. CDR3 bases: TGTGCCAGCCATACGGGAACTAATGAAAAACTGTTTTTT. Translating it yields CASHTGTNEKLFF.

The chain carries TRBV5-1 and TRBJ2-3, with D perhaps TRBD1 (5 bases). CDR3 length: 14 amino acids. Germline V gives CDR1 SGHRS, CDR2 YFSETQ. V gave up 4 bases and J gave up 3 bases, with 12 bases separating them. The DNA of the CDR3 is TGCGCCAGCAGCCTTCAGGGATCAACAGATACGCAGTATTTT. This gives the protein CASSLQGSTDTQYF. The full variable domain, completed using reference TRBV5-1 and TRBJ2-3, is KAGVTQTPRYLIKTRGQQVTLSCSPISGHRSVSWYQQTPGQGLQFLFEYFSETQRNKGNFPGRFSGRQFSNSRSEMNVSTLELGDSALYLCASSLQGSTDTQYFGPGTRLTVL.

This chain uses TRBV9 with TRBJ1-3; 7 bases fit TRBD1. Germline lookup yields CDR1 SGDLS and CDR2 YYNGEE. The CDR3 totals 15 residues. V was pared by 4 bases and J by 1 base, with 5 bases of the junction left unmatched. DNA for the CDR3: TGTGCCAGCAGCACACGGGACAGTTCTGGAAACACCATATATTTT. It codes for CASSTRDSSGNTIYF. Looking up the rest from reference TRBV9 and TRBJ1-3 gives the full variable domain: DSGVTQTPKHLITATGQRVTLRCSPRSGDLSVYWYQQSLDQGLQFLIQYYNGEERAKGNILERFSAQQFPDLHSELNLSSLELGDSALYFCASSTRDSSGNTIYFGEGSWLTVV.

The rearrangement uses TRBV9 and TRBJ1-2; 9 bases line up with TRBD1. V shed 3 bases, J shed 7 bases, and the junction held 4 bases outside the gene matches. Germline CDR1 and CDR2: SGDLS and YYNGEE. The CDR3 consists of 13 residues. CDR3 in amino acids: CASSGDRVFGYTF. In DNA form, the CDR3 reads TGTGCCAGCAGCGGGGACAGGGTGTTTGGCTACACCTTC.

The chain is built from TRBV11-2 and TRBJ1-5; D is undetermined. This CDR3 has 13 amino acids. Per the germline V gene, CDR1 is SGHAT and CDR2 is FQNNGV. Between the trimmed V and J ends, which lost 1 base and 6 bases, there was a span of 7 bases. CDR3 in amino acids: CASSLGAAQPQHF. The CDR3, as DNA: TGTGCCAGCAGCTTAGGGGCTGCTCAGCCCCAGCATTTT.

The V call is TRBV6-5, the J call TRBJ1-5; 7 nucleotides match TRBD1. CDR3 length: 12 amino acids. Per the germline V gene, CDR1 is MNHEY and CDR2 is SVGAGI. V trimming: 5 bases; J trimming: 5 bases; junction bases outside the gene matches: 0. CDR3 sequence: CASSTGDQPQHF. The CDR3 DNA is TGTGCCAGCAGTACAGGGGATCAGCCCCAGCATTTT.

The gene calls are TRBV6-1 and TRBJ2-3; 8 nucleotides agree with TRBD2. V lost 5 bases and J lost 0; bases outside the gene matches: 4. The germline V gene encodes CDR1 MNHNS and CDR2 SASEGT. The CDR3 spans 15 residues. The CDR3 sequence is CASSPSGSSTDTQYF. CDR3 coding DNA: TGTGCCAGCAGTCCTAGCGGGTCTAGCACAGATACGCAGTATTTT.

The chain recombines TRBV6-5 with TRBJ2-7; the match to TRBD2 covers 10 bases. Germline V CDR1 and CDR2: MNHEY, SVGAGI. With V trimmed by 6 bases and J by 3 bases, 5 bases remained unmatched. The CDR3 consists of 14 residues. CDR3 protein: CASRKLAGFYEQYF. The CDR3 nucleotides are TGTGCCAGCAGGAAACTAGCGGGGTTCTACGAGCAGTACTTC.

The gene calls are TRBV2 and TRBJ1-1; the match to TRBD1 covers 10 bases. The junction had 3 bases not matched to a gene; V was cut back by 6 bases and J by 2 bases. CDR1 SNHLY and CDR2 FYNNEI come from the germline V gene. The CDR3 consists of 14 residues. In DNA, the CDR3 is TGTGCCAGCAGCTGGGACAGGGGCAACACTGAAGCTTTCTTT. Translated, it gives CASSWDRGNTEAFF.

The chain joins TRBV18 to TRBJ1-2; TRBD1 aligns across 8 bases. The CDR3 runs to 15 residues. J lost 7 bases, V lost 2 bases, and 9 bases had no gene match. CDR1 is KGHSH and CDR2 is LQKENI in the germline V gene. The CDR3 protein is CASSPYATGDRGYTF. Written as DNA, the CDR3 is TGTGCCAGCTCACCATACGCGACAGGGGATCGTGGCTACACCTTC.

The chain joins TRBV19 to TRBJ2-3, with D perhaps matching TRBD1 (6 bases). The length of the CDR3 is 15 residues. Germline V CDR1 and CDR2: LNHDA, SQIVND (reference sequence). Trimming removed 3 bases from V and 2 bases from J, with 12 bases in between. The CDR3 spells CASSIGQLLTDTQYF. For the CDR3, the DNA is TGTGCCAGTAGTATCGGACAGCTCCTCACAGATACGCAGTATTTT.

The J gene is TRBJ2-7, the V gene TRBV5-1, with 11 bases aligning to TRBD1. CDR3 size: 17 residues. V shed 4 bases and J 5 bases; nucleotides not matched to a gene: 14. Germline V gene sequence: CDR1 SGHRS, CDR2 YFSETQ. The CDR3 loop is CASSLKFGTGGLNEQYF. The DNA for the CDR3 is TGCGCCAGCAGCCTGAAATTTGGGACAGGGGGTTTAAACGAGCAGTACTTC.

The chain combines TRBV7-9 with TRBJ2-3; 10 positions agree with TRBD2. Losses at the gene ends were 5 bases for V and 0 bases for J; bases not matched to a gene: 5. CDR3 length: 16 amino acids. In germline, CDR1 is SEHNR, CDR2 FQNEAQ (reference sequence). In nucleotides, the CDR3 is TGTGCCAGCAGCAATCCAGCGGGGGGGAGCACAGATACGCAGTATTTT. This sequence encodes CASSNPAGGSTDTQYF.